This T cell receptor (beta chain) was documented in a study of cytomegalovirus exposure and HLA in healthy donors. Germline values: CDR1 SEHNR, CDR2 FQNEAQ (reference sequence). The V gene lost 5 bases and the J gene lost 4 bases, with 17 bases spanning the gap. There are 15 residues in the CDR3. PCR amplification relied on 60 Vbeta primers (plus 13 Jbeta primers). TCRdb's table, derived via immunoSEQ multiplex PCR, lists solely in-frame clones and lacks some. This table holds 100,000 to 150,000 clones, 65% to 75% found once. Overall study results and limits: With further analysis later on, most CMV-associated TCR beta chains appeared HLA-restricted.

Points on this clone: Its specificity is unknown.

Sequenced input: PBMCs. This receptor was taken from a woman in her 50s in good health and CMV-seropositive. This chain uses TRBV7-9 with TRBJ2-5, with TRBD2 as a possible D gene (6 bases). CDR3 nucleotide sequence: TGTGCCAGCAGCACGCCGGGGGTTCGTCGAGAGACCCAGTACTTC. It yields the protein CASSTPGVRRETQYF.